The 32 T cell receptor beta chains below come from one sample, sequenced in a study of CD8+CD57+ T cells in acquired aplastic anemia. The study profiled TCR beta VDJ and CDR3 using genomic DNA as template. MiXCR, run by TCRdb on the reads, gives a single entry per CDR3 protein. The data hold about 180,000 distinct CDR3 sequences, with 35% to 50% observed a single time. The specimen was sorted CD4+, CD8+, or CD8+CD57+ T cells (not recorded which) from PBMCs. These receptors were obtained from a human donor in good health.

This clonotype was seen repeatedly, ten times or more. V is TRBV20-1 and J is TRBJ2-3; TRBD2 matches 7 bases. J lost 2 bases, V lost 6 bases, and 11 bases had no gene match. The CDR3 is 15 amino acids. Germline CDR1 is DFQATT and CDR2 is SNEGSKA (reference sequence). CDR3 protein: CSAPGERGDTDTQYF. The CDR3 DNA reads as TGCAGTGCCCCCGGGGAGCGGGGAGACACAGATACGCAGTATTTT.

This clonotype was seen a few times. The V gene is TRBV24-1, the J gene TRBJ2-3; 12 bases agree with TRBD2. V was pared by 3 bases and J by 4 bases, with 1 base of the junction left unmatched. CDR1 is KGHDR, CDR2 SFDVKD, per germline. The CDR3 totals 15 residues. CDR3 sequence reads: CATSDGLAGPDTQYF. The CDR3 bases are TGTGCCACCAGTGATGGACTAGCGGGACCAGATACGCAGTATTTT.

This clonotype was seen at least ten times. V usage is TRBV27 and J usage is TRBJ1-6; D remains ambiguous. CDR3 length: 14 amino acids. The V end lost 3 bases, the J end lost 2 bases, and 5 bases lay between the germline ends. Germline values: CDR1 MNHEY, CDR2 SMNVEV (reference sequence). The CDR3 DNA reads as TGTGCCAGCAGTTTGCTCACCTATAATTCACCCCTCCACTTT. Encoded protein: CASSLLTYNSPLHF.

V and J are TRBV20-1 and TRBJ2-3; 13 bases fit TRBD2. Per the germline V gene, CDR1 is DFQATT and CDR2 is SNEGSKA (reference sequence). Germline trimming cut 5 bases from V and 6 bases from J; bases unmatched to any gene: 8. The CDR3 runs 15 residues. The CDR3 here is CSAQSLTSGRDTQYF. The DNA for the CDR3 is TGCAGTGCTCAATCCCTGACTAGCGGGAGGGATACGCAGTATTTT.

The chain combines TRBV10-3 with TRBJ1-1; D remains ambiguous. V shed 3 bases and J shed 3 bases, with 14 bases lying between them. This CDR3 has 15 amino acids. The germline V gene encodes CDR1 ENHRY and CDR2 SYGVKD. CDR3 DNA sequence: TGTGCCATCAGTGATATCGACTACCAGGACACTGAAGCTTTCTTT. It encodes CAISDIDYQDTEAFF.

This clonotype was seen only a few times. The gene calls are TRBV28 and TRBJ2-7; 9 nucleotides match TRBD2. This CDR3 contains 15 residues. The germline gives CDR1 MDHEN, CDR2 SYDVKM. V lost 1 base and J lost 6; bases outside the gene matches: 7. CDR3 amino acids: CASSLYHSGSSEQYF. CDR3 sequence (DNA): TGTGCCAGCAGTTTATACCATAGCGGGAGTAGCGAGCAGTACTTC.

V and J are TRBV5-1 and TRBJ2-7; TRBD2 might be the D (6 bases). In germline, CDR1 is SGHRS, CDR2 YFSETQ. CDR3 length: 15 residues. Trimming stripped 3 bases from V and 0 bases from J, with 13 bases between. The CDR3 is CASSSLHGSSYEQYF. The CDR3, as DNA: TGCGCCAGCAGCTCCCTACACGGGAGCTCCTACGAGCAGTACTTC.

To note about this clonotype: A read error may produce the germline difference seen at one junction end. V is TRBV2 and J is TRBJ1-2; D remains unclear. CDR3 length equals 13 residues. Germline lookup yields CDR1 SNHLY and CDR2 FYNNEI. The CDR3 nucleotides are TGTGCCAGCAGTGAAAGGCTGAACTCTGGCTACACCTTC. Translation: CASSERLNSGYTF.

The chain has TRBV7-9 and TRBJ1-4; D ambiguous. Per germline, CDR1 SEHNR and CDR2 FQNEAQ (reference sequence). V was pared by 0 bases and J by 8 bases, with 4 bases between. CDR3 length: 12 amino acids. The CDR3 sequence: CASSLAQEKLFF. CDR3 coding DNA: TGTGCCAGCAGCTTAGCACAGGAAAAACTGTTTTTT.

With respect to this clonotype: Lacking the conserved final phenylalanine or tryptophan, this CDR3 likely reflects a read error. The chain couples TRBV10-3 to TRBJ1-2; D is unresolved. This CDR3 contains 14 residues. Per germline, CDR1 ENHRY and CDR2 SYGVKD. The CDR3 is CAISERTFNYGYTL. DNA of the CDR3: TGCGCCATCAGTGAGCGTACATTCAACTATGGCTACACCCTC.

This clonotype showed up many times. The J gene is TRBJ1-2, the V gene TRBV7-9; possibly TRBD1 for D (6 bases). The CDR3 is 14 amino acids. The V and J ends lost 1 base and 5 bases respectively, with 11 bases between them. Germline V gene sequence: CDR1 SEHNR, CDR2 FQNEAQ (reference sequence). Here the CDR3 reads CASSLEGVRYGYTF. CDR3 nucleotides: TGTGCCAGCAGCTTAGAGGGGGTGAGGTATGGCTACACCTTC.

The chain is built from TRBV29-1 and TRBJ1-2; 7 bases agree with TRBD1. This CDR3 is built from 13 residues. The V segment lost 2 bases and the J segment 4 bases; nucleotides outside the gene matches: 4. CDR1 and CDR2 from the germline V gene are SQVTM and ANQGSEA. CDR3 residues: CSVERRGPYGYTF. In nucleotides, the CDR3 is TGCAGCGTTGAAAGAAGGGGGCCCTATGGCTACACCTTC.

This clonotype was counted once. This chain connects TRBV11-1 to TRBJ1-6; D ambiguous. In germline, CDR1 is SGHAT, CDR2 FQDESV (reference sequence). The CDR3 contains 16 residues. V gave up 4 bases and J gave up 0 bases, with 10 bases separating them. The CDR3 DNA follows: TGTGCCAGCAGCTCACGAGTGGGCTCCTATAATTCACCCCTCCACTTT. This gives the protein CASSSRVGSYNSPLHF. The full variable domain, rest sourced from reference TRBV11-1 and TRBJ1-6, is EAEVAQSPRYKITEKSQAVAFWCDPISGHATLYWYRQILGQGPELLVQFQDESVVDDSQLPKDRFSAERLKGVDSTLKIQPAELGDSAMYLCASSSRVGSYNSPLHFGNGTRLTVT.

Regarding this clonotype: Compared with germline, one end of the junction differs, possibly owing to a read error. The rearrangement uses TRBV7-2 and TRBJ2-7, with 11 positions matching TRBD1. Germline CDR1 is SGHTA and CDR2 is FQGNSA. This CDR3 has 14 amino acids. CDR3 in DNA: TGTGCCAGCAGCTGGACAGGGGGCGCCGGGGAGCTGTACTTC. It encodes CASSWTGGAGELYF.

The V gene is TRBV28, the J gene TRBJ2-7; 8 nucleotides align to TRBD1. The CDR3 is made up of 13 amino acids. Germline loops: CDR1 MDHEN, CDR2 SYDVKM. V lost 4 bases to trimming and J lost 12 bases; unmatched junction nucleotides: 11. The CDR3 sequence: CASSWRSPGTGYF. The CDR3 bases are TGTGCCAGCAGTTGGCGTTCCCCCGGGACAGGGTACTTC. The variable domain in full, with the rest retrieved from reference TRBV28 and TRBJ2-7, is DVKVTQSSRYLVKRTGEKVFLECVQDMDHENMFWYRQDPGLGLRLIYFSYDVKMKEKGDIPEGYSVSREKKERFSLILESASTNQTSMYLCASSWRSPGTGYFGPGTRLTVT.

The DNA of the CDR3 is TGCAGTGCTAGGGAGGGAGACCCTAACTATGGCTACACCTTC. Protein sequence: CSAREGDPNYGYTF. The V gene is TRBV20-1, the J gene TRBJ1-2; D not resolved. Trimming took 3 bases from V and 0 from J, leaving 11 bases between them. The CDR3 is 14 amino acids. CDR1 and CDR2 (germline): DFQATT, SNEGSKA (reference sequence).

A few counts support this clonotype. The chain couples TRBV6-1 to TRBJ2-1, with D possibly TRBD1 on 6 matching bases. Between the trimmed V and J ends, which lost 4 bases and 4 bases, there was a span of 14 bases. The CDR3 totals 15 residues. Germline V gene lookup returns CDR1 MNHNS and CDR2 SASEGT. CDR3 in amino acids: CASSGLTGGYNEQFF. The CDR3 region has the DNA TGTGCCAGCAGTGGATTGACAGGAGGATACAATGAGCAGTTCTTC.

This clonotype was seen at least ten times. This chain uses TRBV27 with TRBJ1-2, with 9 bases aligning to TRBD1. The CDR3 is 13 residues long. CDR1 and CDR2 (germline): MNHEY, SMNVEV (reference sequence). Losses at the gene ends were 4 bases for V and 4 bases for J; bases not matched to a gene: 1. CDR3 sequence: CASSSTGGYGYTF. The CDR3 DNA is TGTGCCAGCAGTTCGACAGGGGGCTATGGCTACACCTTC.

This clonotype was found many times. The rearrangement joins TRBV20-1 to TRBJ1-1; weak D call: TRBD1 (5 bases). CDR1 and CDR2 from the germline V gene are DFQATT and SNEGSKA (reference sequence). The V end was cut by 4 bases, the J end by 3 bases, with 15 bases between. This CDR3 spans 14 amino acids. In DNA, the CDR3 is TGCAGTGCTAAAGCAGGGTTCCGATACACTGAAGCTTTCTTT. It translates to CSAKAGFRYTEAFF.

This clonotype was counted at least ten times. The CDR3 spells CASSPGLAGGQQTQYF. In nucleotides, the CDR3 is TGCGCCAGCAGCCCTGGACTAGCGGGAGGGCAACAGACCCAGTACTTC. The chain has TRBV4-1 and TRBJ2-5, with 15 bases lining up with TRBD2. After removal of 4 bases from V and 6 bases from J, the junction contained 6 bases not matched to a gene. Germline V gene data show CDR1 as MGHRA and CDR2 as YSYEKL. The CDR3 covers 16 residues.

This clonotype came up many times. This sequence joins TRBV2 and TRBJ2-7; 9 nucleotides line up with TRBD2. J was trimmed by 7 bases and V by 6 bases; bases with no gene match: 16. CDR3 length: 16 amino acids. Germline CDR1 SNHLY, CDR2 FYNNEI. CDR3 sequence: CASRRIAGAGAREQYF. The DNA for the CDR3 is TGTGCCAGCAGGAGAATAGCGGGAGCGGGTGCCAGGGAGCAGTACTTC.

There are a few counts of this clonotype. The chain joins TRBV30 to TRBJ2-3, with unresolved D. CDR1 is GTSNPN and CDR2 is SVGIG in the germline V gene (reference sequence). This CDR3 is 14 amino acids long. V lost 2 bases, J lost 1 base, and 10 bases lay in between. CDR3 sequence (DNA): TGTGCCTGGAGTACCTATGACGGCACAGATACGCAGTATTTT. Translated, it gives CAWSTYDGTDTQYF.

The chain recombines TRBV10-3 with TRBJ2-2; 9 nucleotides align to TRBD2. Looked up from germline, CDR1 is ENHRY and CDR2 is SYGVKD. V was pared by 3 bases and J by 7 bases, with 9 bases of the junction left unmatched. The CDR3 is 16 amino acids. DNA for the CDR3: TGTGCCATCAGTGAAAGTCGCGGGGGGGCCGACGGGGAGCTGTTTTTT. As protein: CAISESRGGADGELFF.

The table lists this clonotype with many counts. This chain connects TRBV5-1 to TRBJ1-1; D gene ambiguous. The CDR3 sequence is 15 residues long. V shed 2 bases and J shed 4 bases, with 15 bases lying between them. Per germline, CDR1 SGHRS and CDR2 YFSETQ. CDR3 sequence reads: CASSFGRTRFTEAFF. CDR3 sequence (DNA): TGCGCCAGCAGCTTCGGGCGCACGAGGTTCACTGAAGCTTTCTTT.

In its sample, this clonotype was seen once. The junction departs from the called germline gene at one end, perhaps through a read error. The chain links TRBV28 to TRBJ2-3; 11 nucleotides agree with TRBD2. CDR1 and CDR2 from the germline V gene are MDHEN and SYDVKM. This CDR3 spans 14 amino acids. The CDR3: CANSLGLAGDTQYF. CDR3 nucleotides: TGTGCCAACAGTCTAGGACTAGCGGGAGATACGCAGTATTTT.

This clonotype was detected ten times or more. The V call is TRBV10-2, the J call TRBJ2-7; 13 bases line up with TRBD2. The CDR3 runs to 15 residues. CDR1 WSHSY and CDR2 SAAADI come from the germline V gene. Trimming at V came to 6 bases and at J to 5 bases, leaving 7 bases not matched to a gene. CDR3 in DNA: TGCGCCAGCAGAGCCGGGACTAGCGGGATCGACGAGCAGTACTTC. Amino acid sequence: CASRAGTSGIDEQYF.

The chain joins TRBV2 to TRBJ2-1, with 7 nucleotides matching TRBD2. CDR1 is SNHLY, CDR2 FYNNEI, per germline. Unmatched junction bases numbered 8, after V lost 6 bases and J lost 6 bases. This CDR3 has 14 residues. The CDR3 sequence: CASSRETSSNEQFF. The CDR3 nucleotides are TGTGCCAGCAGCCGGGAGACTAGCAGCAATGAGCAGTTCTTC.

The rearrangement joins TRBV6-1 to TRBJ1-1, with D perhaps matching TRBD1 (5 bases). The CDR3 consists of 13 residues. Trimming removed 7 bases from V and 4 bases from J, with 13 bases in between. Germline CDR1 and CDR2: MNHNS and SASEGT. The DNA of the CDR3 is TGTGCCAGCAACCCCGGGGGAGGCACTGAAGCTTTCTTT. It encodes CASNPGGGTEAFF.

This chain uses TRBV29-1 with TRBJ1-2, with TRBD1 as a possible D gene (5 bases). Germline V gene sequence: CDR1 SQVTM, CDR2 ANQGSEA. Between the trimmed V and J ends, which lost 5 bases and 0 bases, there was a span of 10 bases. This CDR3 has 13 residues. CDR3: CSVPRDANYGYTF. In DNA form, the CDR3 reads TGCAGCGTTCCCCGGGACGCTAACTATGGCTACACCTTC.

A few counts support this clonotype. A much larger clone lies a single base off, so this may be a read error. CDR3 residues: CTSSVGLAGVLYNEQFF. The CDR3 region has the DNA TGTACCAGCAGCGTCGGACTAGCGGGAGTTCTGTACAATGAGCAGTTCTTC. The chain couples TRBV11-1 to TRBJ2-1, with 13 positions matching TRBD2. Germline-derived CDR1 and CDR2 are SGHAT and FQDESV (reference sequence). The CDR3 length is 17 residues.

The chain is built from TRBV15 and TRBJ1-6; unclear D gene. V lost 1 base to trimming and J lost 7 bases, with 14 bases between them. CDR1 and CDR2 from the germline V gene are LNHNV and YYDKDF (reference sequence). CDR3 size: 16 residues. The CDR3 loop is CATSRAPDRRNSPLHF. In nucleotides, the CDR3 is TGTGCCACCAGCAGAGCGCCCGACCGACGGAATTCACCCCTCCACTTT.

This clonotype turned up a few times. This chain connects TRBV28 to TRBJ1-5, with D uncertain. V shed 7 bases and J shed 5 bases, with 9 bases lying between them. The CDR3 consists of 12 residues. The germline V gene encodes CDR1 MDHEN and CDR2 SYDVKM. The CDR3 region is CASTARDQPQHF. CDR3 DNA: TGTGCCAGCACTGCGCGGGATCAGCCCCAGCATTTT.